The source of this TCR beta chain is a study of blood T cell repertoires in COVID-19. This CDR3 is 14 amino acids long. Trimming shortened V by 7 bases and J by 1 base, and 10 bases separated the two germline ends. Per germline, CDR1 KGHDR and CDR2 SFDVKD. Produced via immunoSEQ multiplex PCR; TCRdb's table is partial and in-frame only. The sample gives about 210,000 clones, more than 80% of which show up once; approximately 8% is in the top ten. The chain combines TRBV24-1 with TRBJ1-5, with no clear D. The receptor was isolated from a woman aged 18-29 years who had recovered from COVID-19. Sequencing was carried out using PBMCs or T cells enriched from blood (not recorded which). CDR3 nucleotide sequence: TGTGCCACCAGCCCGAACGGGAGCAATCAGCCCCAGCATTTT. This sequence encodes CATSPNGSNQPQHF.